The sequence of this TCR beta chain was determined in a study of Graves' ophthalmopathy and Graves' hyperthyroidism. Findings and caveats of the study: Clonotypes were expanded in thyroid at above 0.001 frequency, and most also appeared in blood. With just under 90% sensitivity and over 65% specificity, a 13-signature model separated ophthalmopathy from stable hyperthyroidism.

Amplification of the TCR beta CDR3 regions used RNA transcripts (as template). After a first-round RT-PCR with HTBI primers, a second-round multiplex PCR was run. TCRdb passed the multiplex PCR reads through MiXCR, listing each CDR3 protein once. The sample carries about 740,000 distinct CDR3 sequences, roughly 40% recorded once. This CDR3 has 15 amino acids. Between the trimmed V and J ends, which lost 1 base and 2 bases, there was a span of 12 bases. CDR1 is SNHLY and CDR2 is FYNNEI in the germline V gene. In this sample, this clonotype turned up a few times. What it binds is not known. The genes are TRBV2 and TRBJ2-7; possibly TRBD2 for D (5 bases). Sequencing used peripheral blood. The sequence was collected from an adult man with Graves' ophthalmopathy. CDR3 protein: CASSEVRDGAYEQYF. CDR3 in DNA: TGTGCCAGCAGTGAAGTCCGGGATGGGGCCTACGAGCAGTACTTC.